Listed below are T cell receptor beta chains from one sample, sequenced in a study of blood T cell repertoires in COVID-19. TCRdb's copy holds only in-frame clones and misses some; the assay was immunoSEQ multiplex PCR. The sample consists of under 60,000 clones, 80% to 90% of them appearing once. Sample: peripheral blood. Receptors originate from a human donor in a cohort sampled during active COVID-19. CDR3s include the opening cysteine and the closing phenylalanine or tryptophan. A D gene is named only where the DNA matches it firmly. The size of a clone is reported for some rows only, either as once, few or many, or as a class for expanded clones.

clone size | J gene | V gene | D gene | CDR3 DNA | CDR3 protein
NA | TRBJ2-3 | TRBV27 | TRBD1 | TGTGCCAGCAGTTTAGGGGGAGTCAGGGGGCTCAGCACAGATACGCAGTATTTT | CASSLGGVRGLSTDTQYF
NA | TRBJ1-1 | TRBV7-2 | TRBD1 | TGTGCCAGCAGCCCCAGACAGGGAAACACTGAAGCTTTCTTT | CASSPRQGNTEAFF
NA | TRBJ1-2 | TRBV6-5 | TRBD1 | TGTGCCAGCAAAGAGGACAGGGCTTGGGGCTACACCTTC | CASKEDRAWGYTF
NA | TRBJ1-2 | TRBV25-1 | TRBD1 | TGTGCCAGCAGTGCATCCTGGACAGGGGTCGGCTACACCTTC | CASSASWTGVGYTF
NA | TRBJ1-5 | TRBV19 | NA | TGTGCCAGTAGTATAGATGGGCAGGGGTACCATAGCAATCAGCCCCAGCATTTT | CASSIDGQGYHSNQPQHF
NA | TRBJ2-7 | TRBV6-6 | TRBD1 | TGTGCCAGCAGAACCGGGACAGGGGGGGCCTACGAGCAGTACTTC | CASRTGTGGAYEQYF
NA | TRBJ1-5 | TRBV10-3 | NA | TGTGCCATCAGTGATCAGATGGGCAATCAGCCCCAGCATTTT | CAISDQMGNQPQHF
NA | TRBJ1-5 | TRBV18 | NA | TGTGCCAGCTCACCCAAAGAGGGCAATCAGCCCCAGCATTTT | CASSPKEGNQPQHF
NA | TRBJ2-3 | TRBV19 | TRBD1 | TGTGCCAGTTCACCTTCCGCCGGGACAGGGGGCGCAACGCAGTATTTT | CASSPSAGTGGATQYF
NA | TRBJ1-1 | TRBV5-1 | NA | TGCGCCAGCACCCAGGACAGCATGAACACTGAAGCTTTCTTT | CASTQDSMNTEAFF
NA | TRBJ2-3 | TRBV3-1/TRBV3-2 | TRBD2 | TGTGCCAGCAGCCCAAGGACTAGCCCGGTCTTTGATACGCAGTATTTT | CASSPRTSPVFDTQYF
NA | TRBJ2-6 | TRBV6-2/TRBV6-3 | NA | TGTGCCAGCAGCCCTACAGGCCCCCAATTCTCTGGGGCCAACGTCCTGACTTTC | CASSPTGPQFSGANVLTF
NA | TRBJ1-2 | TRBV19 | NA | TGTGCCAGTAGTACCGGACAGTTTAACTATGGCTACACCTTC | CASSTGQFNYGYTF
NA | TRBJ2-3 | TRBV7-2 | NA | TGTGCCAGCAGCTCCCTCACAGATACGCAGTATTTT | CASSSLTDTQYF
NA | TRBJ2-7 | TRBV18 | TRBD1 | TGTGCCAGCTCGACAGGGGCCTGGGGGGAGCAGTACTTC | CASSTGAWGEQYF
once | TRBJ2-3 | TRBV10-3 | TRBD2 | TGTGCCATCAGATTACATCTAGCGGGGGATGGATCAGATACGCAGTATTTT | CAIRLHLAGDGSDTQYF
NA | TRBJ1-1 | TRBV7-2 | NA | TGTGCCAGCAGCAAACTGAAATCAAATGAAGCTTTCTTT | CASSKLKSNEAFF
once | TRBJ2-2 | TRBV9 | TRBD1 | TGTGCCAGCAGCGTAGGTGGGCAGGGGGCCCACACCGGGGAGCTGTTTTTT | CASSVGGQGAHTGELFF
NA | TRBJ1-6 | TRBV2 | NA | TGTGCCACCGGAGGGGCTTCCAGCTCCTATAATTCACCCCTCCACTTT | CATGGASSSYNSPLHF
NA | TRBJ2-1 | TRBV19 | NA | TGTGCCAGTAGCCCGCAGGCGTGGGAGCAGTTCTTC | CASSPQAWEQFF
NA | TRBJ2-2 | TRBV5-1 | NA | TGCGCCAGCAGGCGAGGGGGTACAGGAGCGAACACCGGGGAGCTGTTTTTT | CASRRGGTGANTGELFF
NA | TRBJ2-7 | TRBV6-5 | TRBD2 | TGTGCCAGCAGTTACCGACTAGCGCTCGAGCAGTACTTC | CASSYRLALEQYF
NA | TRBJ2-1 | TRBV9 | TRBD1 | TGTGCCAGCAGCCCCGGGACAGGGCCCTTGAATGAGCAGTTCTTC | CASSPGTGPLNEQFF
NA | TRBJ2-7 | TRBV29-1 | TRBD1 | TGCAGCATCAGGACAGGGTTGGACGAGCAGTACTTC | CSIRTGLDEQYF
NA | TRBJ1-1 | TRBV12-3/TRBV12-4 | NA | TGTGCCAGCAGCTCGGGTCCACCATCTAAAGCTTTCTTT | CASSSGPPSKAFF
NA | TRBJ2-7 | TRBV11-3 | TRBD1 | TGTGCCAGCATCCCGAGGGAAGGGGGGGACAGGGAAGGCTACGAGCAGTACTTC | CASIPREGGDREGYEQYF
NA | TRBJ1-2 | TRBV11-2 | NA | TGTGCCAGCAGCCCTGGCAGTGGAGTCTATGGCTACACCTTC | CASSPGSGVYGYTF
NA | TRBJ2-1 | TRBV19 | NA | TGTGCCAGTAGGGGCGGGGTCTACAATGAGCAGTTCTTC | CASRGGVYNEQFF
many | TRBJ2-1 | TRBV24-1 | TRBD2 | TGTGCCACCAGTGATACGACTAGCGGGGGCCACTACAATGAGCAGTTCTTC | CATSDTTSGGHYNEQFF
NA | TRBJ2-3 | TRBV24-1 | NA | TGTGCCACCAGTGATTCGTTACAGGTGTCCACAGATACGCAGTATTTT | CATSDSLQVSTDTQYF
NA | TRBJ1-1 | TRBV10-3 | NA | TGTGCCGCTCATGGAAGTAGGGGAACTGAAGCTTTCTTT | CAAHGSRGTEAFF
NA | TRBJ2-5 | TRBV5-1 | TRBD2 | TGCGCCAGCAGCGTACTAGCGGGGATTGGAGAGACCCAGTACTTC | CASSVLAGIGETQYF
NA | TRBJ1-3 | TRBV7-9 | NA | TGTGCCAGCAGCTTAGGCGCAACAGCTACTTACTCTGGAAACACCATATATTTT | CASSLGATATYSGNTIYF
NA | TRBJ2-3 | TRBV18 | NA | TGTGCCAGCTCACCACTCCTCCGGCAGGTAGCAGATACGCAGTATTTT | CASSPLLRQVADTQYF
NA | TRBJ2-3 | TRBV3-1/TRBV3-2 | TRBD2 | TGTGCCAGCAGCCCTGGGGGGCGGGGGGCAGATACGCAGTATTTT | CASSPGGRGADTQYF
NA | TRBJ2-1 | TRBV24-1 | TRBD2 | TGTGCCACCAGCGACGGGGAGGGCTCCTACAATGAGCAGTTCTTC | CATSDGEGSYNEQFF
many | TRBJ1-6 | TRBV6-1 | TRBD1 | TGTGCCAGCAGTGATCCGGGACAGGGATCTTCACCCCTCCACTTT | CASSDPGQGSSPLHF
NA | TRBJ1-2 | TRBV4-1 | NA | TGCGCCAGCAGCCAATCATTTCGACCGGACGGGAATGGCTACACCTTC | CASSQSFRPDGNGYTF
NA | TRBJ2-7 | TRBV7-9 | TRBD2 | TGTGCCAGCAGCTCGCTAGCGGGGGACTCCTACGAGCAGTACTTC | CASSSLAGDSYEQYF
NA | TRBJ2-7 | TRBV3-1/TRBV3-2 | NA | TGTGCCAGCAGCCAACCCCCCCCGGCCTACGAGCAGTACTTC | CASSQPPPAYEQYF
NA | TRBJ2-7 | TRBV4-1 | TRBD2 | TGCGCCAGCAGCCATCCTAGCGGGGACGCGGATCGTAACGAGCAGTACTTC | CASSHPSGDADRNEQYF
NA | TRBJ1-1 | TRBV5-6 | TRBD1 | TGTGCCAGCTTTGGGACAGGGTATTACACTGAAGCTTTCTTT | CASFGTGYYTEAFF
NA | TRBJ2-7 | TRBV28 | NA | TGTGCCAGCCGGAGGGATCCGTACGAGCAGTACTTC | CASRRDPYEQYF
few | TRBJ2-3 | TRBV5-1 | NA | TGCGCCAGCAGCTGGAATGGGAGGGCGGGGGCCCGGGCAGATACGCAGTATTTT | CASSWNGRAGARADTQYF
NA | TRBJ2-3 | TRBV5-1 | NA | TGCGCCAGCATGGGGCAGGGGCCAGATACGCAGTATTTT | CASMGQGPDTQYF
NA | TRBJ1-1 | TRBV6-5 | NA | TGTGCCAGCAGTTATCGGAGAGGGGAAGCTTTCTTT | CASSYRRGEAFF
NA | TRBJ1-2 | TRBV2 | NA | TGTGCCAGCACTCTCAAACAGGCAATCTATGGCTACACCTTC | CASTLKQAIYGYTF
NA | TRBJ2-2 | TRBV6-6 | NA | TGTGCCAGCAGACTAGGACCGGGCACCGGGGAGCTGTTTTTT | CASRLGPGTGELFF
few | TRBJ1-1 | TRBV30 | NA | TGTGCCTGGAGGGAGGCGAGGAACACTGAAGCTTTCTTT | CAWREARNTEAFF
few | TRBJ2-7 | TRBV20-1 | NA | TGCAGTGCTAGTTACAGAACCTACGAGCAGTACTTC | CSASYRTYEQYF
NA | TRBJ2-2 | TRBV19 | NA | TGTGCCAGTAGTTCAGTCAGCGAGGGGGGGCCCGGGGAGCTGTTTTTT | CASSSVSEGGPGELFF
NA | TRBJ2-1 | TRBV7-6 | NA | TGTGCCAGCAGCTTAGGCGGGGACGACAATGAGCAGTTCTTC | CASSLGGDDNEQFF
NA | TRBJ2-7 | TRBV3-1/TRBV3-2 | TRBD1 | TGTGCCAGCAGCCCCAGTCAGGGGGCCGACGAGCAGTACTTC | CASSPSQGADEQYF
NA | TRBJ2-3 | TRBV7-2 | NA | TGTGCCAGCACCAGGTCGGGGGGCGGAACAGATACGCAGTATTTT | CASTRSGGGTDTQYF
NA | TRBJ1-3 | TRBV5-1 | TRBD1 | TGCGCCAGCAGCAGGACAGGGGGCGACGGAAACACCATATATTTT | CASSRTGGDGNTIYF
NA | TRBJ1-4 | TRBV4-1 | NA | TGCGCCAGCAGCCGTACAGGTGCGGCGGATGAAAAACTGTTTTTT | CASSRTGAADEKLFF
NA | TRBJ2-2 | TRBV27 | TRBD2 | TGTGCCAGCAGAGAGCGGGGGCCATGGGGGGAGCTGTTTTTT | CASRERGPWGELFF